This T cell receptor beta chain was obtained from a study of T cells after yellow fever vaccination. General study results and limits: Most clones from primary vaccination were detected again post-booster (about 96% CD4, 88% CD8). A faster peak, day 5 versus 15, was reached by the weaker secondary response.

From the 5' RACE reads, TCRdb called clonotypes with MiXCR, one entry per CDR3 protein. The data hold 68,000 or so distinct CDR3 sequences, with about 6% observed a single time. A word on this clonotype: Its specificity is unknown. A single base separates this from a much larger clone, so it may be a read error.

J lost 0 bases, V lost 6 bases, and 11 bases had no gene match. The CDR3 is 17 residues long. Germline V gene data show CDR1 as DFQATT and CDR2 as SNEGSKA (reference sequence). The sequencing here drew on CD8+ T cells sorted from PBMCs, taken about 49 days after the first yellow fever vaccination. The V call is TRBV20-1, the J call TRBJ2-1; TRBD1 matches at 10 bases. This TCR derives from a young man who received the YFV17D yellow fever vaccine. The chain's CDR3 is CSAAGTGATSSYNEQFF. As DNA, the CDR3 is TGCAGTGCGGCCGGGACAGGGGCCACGAGCTCCTACAATGAGCAGTTCTTC.